A selection of T cell receptor beta chains follows, all from one sample in a study of blood T cell repertoires in COVID-19. The data were produced by immunoSEQ multiplex PCR, yet TCRdb's version contains in-frame clones alone and is incomplete. This table holds around 260,000 clones, 91% found once. The sequenced sample was peripheral blood. The receptors come from a woman in her thirties with COVID-19, enrolled during active disease. CDR3s include the opening cysteine and the closing phenylalanine or tryptophan. The D gene is left open where the match is weak. A row's size may be missing; if present it is once, few, many or a size class.

>once|TRBV10-3|TRBJ1-2|NA
CAISESRENGYTF
TGTGCCATCAGTGAGTCGCGGGAAAATGGCTACACCTTC
>NA|TRBV29-1|TRBJ1-1|NA
CSVGEGNTEAFF
TGCAGCGTTGGTGAGGGGAACACTGAAGCTTTCTTT
>NA|TRBV28|TRBJ1-5|NA
CASSPKKKKNTNQPQHF
TGTGCCAGCAGCCCAAAGAAGAAGAAAAACACCAATCAGCCCCAGCATTTT
>NA|TRBV6-4|TRBJ2-7|TRBD1
CASRKGQGRNEQYF
TGTGCCAGCAGGAAGGGACAGGGGAGGAACGAGCAGTACTTC
>NA|TRBV19|TRBJ2-1|NA
CASSIRQDSFNEQFF
TGTGCCAGTAGTATCCGTCAGGATTCTTTTAATGAGCAGTTCTTC
>NA|TRBV11-2|TRBJ1-6|NA
CASSSVRGNSPLHF
TGTGCCAGCAGCTCAGTGCGGGGGAATTCACCCCTCCACTTT
>NA|TRBV18|TRBJ1-5|TRBD1
CASSPMGQGDQPQHF
TGTGCCAGTTCACCAATGGGACAGGGGGATCAGCCCCAGCATTTT
>NA|TRBV18|TRBJ1-1|NA
CASSPPADYTEAFF
TGTGCCAGCTCACCACCGGCAGATTACACTGAAGCTTTCTTT
>NA|TRBV29-1|TRBJ2-1|TRBD1
CSVEDRDRRQNEQFF
TGCAGCGTTGAAGACAGGGACAGGCGCCAGAATGAGCAGTTCTTC
>NA|TRBV19|TRBJ2-7|NA
CASSPDAGDEQYF
TGTGCCAGTAGTCCCGATGCAGGGGACGAGCAGTACTTC
>NA|TRBV5-1|TRBJ2-3|NA
CASSSMTRGADTQYF
TGCGCCAGCAGCTCCATGACTAGAGGGGCAGATACGCAGTATTTT
>NA|TRBV6-5|TRBJ1-2|TRBD1
CASSFGQGRHGYTF
TGTGCCAGCAGTTTTGGACAGGGGAGACATGGCTACACCTTC
>NA|TRBV7-2|TRBJ1-1|NA
CASAEALGGITEAFF
TGTGCCAGCGCCGAGGCTTTGGGGGGGATCACTGAAGCTTTCTTT
>NA|TRBV18|TRBJ1-1|NA
CASSPTTTVNTEAFF
TGTGCCAGCTCACCCACGACAACAGTGAACACTGAAGCTTTCTTT
>NA|TRBV7-8|TRBJ2-4|NA
CASSLEPGAKNIQYF
TGTGCCAGCAGCTTAGAACCAGGGGCCAAAAACATTCAGTACTTC
>NA|TRBV28|TRBJ2-7|NA
CASRVSGSSYEQYF
TGTGCCAGCAGAGTTTCCGGGAGCTCCTACGAGCAGTACTTC
>NA|TRBV20-1|TRBJ1-2|NA
CSFPFDGYTF
TGCAGTTTCCCCTTCGATGGCTACACCTTC
>NA|TRBV3-1/TRBV3-2|TRBJ2-1|NA
CASSQSLARNEQFF
TGTGCCAGCAGCCAATCCCTAGCTCGCAATGAGCAGTTCTTC
>once|TRBV19|TRBJ2-3|TRBD1
CASGTGPATDTQYF
TGTGCCAGTGGGACAGGGCCCGCCACAGATACGCAGTATTTT
>NA|TRBV2|TRBJ1-1|NA
CASSRRRNTEAFF
TGTGCCAGCAGTCGGCGGAGGAACACTGAAGCTTTCTTT
>NA|TRBV14|TRBJ2-7|TRBD1
CASSQGTGVYYEQYF
TGTGCCAGCAGCCAAGGGACAGGGGTCTACTACGAGCAGTACTTC
>NA|TRBV6-4|TRBJ2-3|TRBD1
CASSVGQTHSTDTQYF
TGTGCCAGCAGTGTGGGACAGACCCATTCCACAGATACGCAGTATTTT
>NA|TRBV6-4|TRBJ2-2|NA
CASSRQVTGELFF
TGTGCCAGCAGTAGACAGGTCACCGGGGAGCTGTTTTTT
>NA|TRBV18|TRBJ2-7|NA
CASSPRQDSYEQYF
TGTGCCAGCTCACCGAGACAGGACTCCTACGAGCAGTACTTC
>NA|TRBV9|TRBJ1-1|TRBD1
CASSPGQVGTEAFF
TGTGCCAGCAGCCCGGGACAGGTGGGAACTGAAGCTTTCTTT
>NA|TRBV14|TRBJ2-1|TRBD1
CASSQDWTGGDEQFF
TGTGCCAGCAGCCAAGATTGGACAGGGGGTGATGAGCAGTTCTTC
>NA|TRBV30|TRBJ2-1|NA
CAWSVQSSYNEQFF
TGTGCCTGGAGTGTACAGAGCTCCTACAATGAGCAGTTCTTC
>NA|TRBV3-1/TRBV3-2|TRBJ2-2|NA
CASSQAGELFF
TGTGCCAGCAGCCAAGCGGGGGAGCTGTTTTTT
>NA|TRBV9|TRBJ2-5|TRBD2
CASSAHPTSGRGQETQYF
TGTGCCAGCAGCGCCCATCCGACTAGCGGGAGAGGCCAAGAGACCCAGTACTTC
>NA|TRBV9|TRBJ1-3|TRBD1
CASSGRDRGRNTIYF
TGTGCCAGCAGCGGCCGGGACAGGGGGCGGAACACCATATATTTT
>NA|TRBV2|TRBJ1-1|NA
CASSDWAGRTEAFF
TGTGCCAGCAGTGATTGGGCAGGAAGGACTGAAGCTTTCTTT
>few|TRBV5-1|TRBJ2-7|TRBD2
CASSQSSGINEQYF
TGCGCCAGCAGCCAATCTAGCGGGATCAACGAGCAGTACTTC
>NA|TRBV14|TRBJ1-4|NA
CASSVRSYNEKLFF
TGTGCCAGCAGCGTCCGGTCCTATAATGAAAAACTGTTTTTT
>NA|TRBV2|TRBJ2-4|NA
CASSASESKNIQYF
TGTGCCAGCAGCGCTAGCGAAAGCAAAAACATTCAGTACTTC
>NA|TRBV9|TRBJ2-6|NA
CASSVAGEGGANVLTF
TGTGCCAGCAGCGTAGCGGGGGAAGGTGGGGCCAACGTCCTGACTTTC
>NA|TRBV28|TRBJ1-1|NA
CASILTVNTEAFF
TGTGCCAGCATTCTGACAGTGAACACTGAAGCTTTCTTT
>NA|TRBV24-1|TRBJ2-5|TRBD2
CATSSGAGTQYF
TGTGCCACCAGTAGCGGGGCTGGGACCCAGTACTTC
>NA|TRBV29-1|TRBJ2-7|TRBD1
CSVGGTGPYEQYF
TGCAGCGTTGGTGGGACAGGTCCCTACGAGCAGTACTTC
>NA|TRBV6-5|TRBJ2-2|TRBD1
CASTRDIQGLGELFF
TGTGCCAGCACTCGGGACATACAGGGGCTAGGGGAGCTGTTTTTT
>NA|TRBV4-1|TRBJ2-1|TRBD2
CASSQFPSGEYGEQFF
TGCGCCAGCAGCCAATTCCCTAGCGGTGAATATGGTGAGCAGTTCTTC
>NA|TRBV7-9|TRBJ2-1|TRBD1
CASSFGTGDYNEQFF
TGTGCCAGCAGCTTCGGGACAGGGGACTACAATGAGCAGTTCTTC
>NA|TRBV9|TRBJ2-5|NA
CASSVDMRETQYF
TGTGCCAGCAGCGTAGATATGCGGGAGACCCAGTACTTC
>NA|TRBV5-1|TRBJ2-1|NA
CASSAPRQGGEQFF
TGCGCCAGCAGCGCCCCCAGACAAGGGGGTGAGCAGTTCTTC
>NA|TRBV7-2|TRBJ1-2|NA
CASSSDIDYGYTF
TGTGCCAGCAGTTCAGACATAGACTATGGCTACACCTTC
>NA|TRBV12-3/TRBV12-4|TRBJ2-7|TRBD2
CASSQREPYEQYF
TGTGCCAGCAGCCAGCGGGAGCCCTACGAGCAGTACTTC